This T cell receptor (beta chain) derives from a study of identical twins. Study findings and constraints: Weaker excess twin sharing was seen among beta out-of-frame sequences. Twin sharing of out-of-frame TCR alpha was underestimated by models in monozygotic pairs.

This clonotype was seen many times. Its matching antigen is unknown. TCRdb redid the calling of the 5' RACE reads with MiXCR, one entry per CDR3 protein. This sample yields 690,000 or so distinct CDR3 sequences, of which 8.6% are seen a single time; 0.8% to 1% belongs to the top ten. These data also formed part of another study, on yellow fever vaccine responses in identical twins.

The receptor was isolated from a woman younger than 30 in good health. Specimen: PBMCs.

The CDR3 coding sequence is TGTGCCAGCAGTCGGGACTACCCGAACACCGGGGAGCTGTTTTTT. Its protein is CASSRDYPNTGELFF. V and J are TRBV12-3 or TRBV12-4 and TRBJ2-2; 7 bases agree with TRBD2. J gave up 0 bases and V 5 bases, and 3 bases lay outside the gene matches. The CDR3 has 15 amino acids.